This T cell receptor beta chain was documented in a study of Graves' ophthalmopathy and Graves' hyperthyroidism listed by TCRdb under 2018. The study in broad terms: Stable hyperthyroidism was defined as no progression to ophthalmopathy within 18 months of follow-up. To explore V-J signatures that separate ophthalmopathy from hyperthyroidism, a discovery set of about a hundred patients was enrolled, consisting of 40 to 45 with ophthalmopathy and some 59 with stable hyperthyroidism. To tell Graves' ophthalmopathy apart from Graves' hyperthyroidism, and to predict which patients would progress to ophthalmopathy, the study relied on TCR beta repertoire signatures. Following sampling, methimazole starting at 30 mg daily was administered to hyperthyroidism patients, and high-dose intravenous methylprednisolone was administered to ophthalmopathy patients. An independent validation cohort was composed of 18 hyperthyroidism patients and 17 patients who later progressed from hyperthyroidism to ophthalmopathy. In total, approximately 140 blood samples were TCR-sequenced: around 42 ophthalmopathy, some 75 hyperthyroidism and 17 hyperthyroidism-to-ophthalmopathy patients. T-cell repertoires of thyroid tissue and blood were compared in six hyperthyroidism patients.

The paper's findings and limits, for the study overall: Most expanded thyroid clonotypes with a frequency above 0.001 also appeared in blood, which suggests that blood repertoires may reflect the immune response in the thyroid. The 13-signature model separated ophthalmopathy from stable hyperthyroidism with approximately 85% sensitivity and 81.08% specificity in cross-validation, and 80%/75% in the test set. Sample size was not predetermined statistically, and investigators were not blinded to group allocation. In validation, the model predicted ophthalmopathy progression with 55% to 71% sensitivity and around 72% specificity; roughly 12 predicted patients were CT-confirmed with GO in a median of approximately 6.2 months.

The CDR3 goes from the cysteine to the phenylalanine over 15 residues. Only the CDR3 region is kept as DNA, spanning 45 bases read in frame from base 1. Deletion took 6 bases off V and 2 bases off J, with a span of 16 bases between the germline ends. Taken from the germline V gene (reference sequence), the CDR1 and CDR2 loops are MNHNY and SVGAGI. Patients with hyperthyroidism were aged 18 to 65 years, had been newly diagnosed, and had a disease duration of less than 2 months. Anyone with other autoimmune diseases, uncontrolled infections, pregnancy or lactation was excluded from the study. Clinical symptoms, serum thyroxine, TRAb, thyroid ultrasound and orbital computed tomography formed the basis of the diagnosis. Total RNA was extracted using Trizol reagent, and RNA quality was checked on an Agilent 2100 Bioanalyzer. TCR beta CDR3 regions were amplified from RNA transcripts for repertoire sequencing. HTBI primers and the Qiagen OneStep RT-PCR kit were used in a first-round RT-PCR, which was followed by a second-round multiplex PCR, size selection and purification. Libraries were sequenced paired-end with 100 bp reads on an Illumina HiSeq2000. Regarding the original processing steps: SOAPnuke was used for read processing, and reads with adapters, uncalled bases, a mean Phred below 15, or no exact constant-primer or identifier match were discarded. COPE v1.2.5 was used to merge high-quality paired reads. Clonotypes were defined as unique nucleotide sequences and were aligned to IMGT TRB V, D and J references using MiTCR v1.1. Only V-J combinations with frequency above 0.0001 were analysed, covering more than 99% of repertoires. For each V-J combination, a TCR clonal expansion and chaos score was defined as F50 clonal expansion divided by the chaos observed in the TCRdist matrix. Features were reduced by Welch's t-statistics and random forest to around 14 V-J combinations, which fed a naive Bayes classifier. The Morisita-Horn index was used to measure how similar the thyroid and blood repertoires were. Through fastp at Q25 and MiXCR, TCRdb rebuilt clones from the public reads, retaining in-frame beta chains. A single entry per CDR3 protein holds the most common genes and DNA from its merged rows. The V and J calls come from TCRdb's annotation, not from the publication. The sample profile shows around 1,200,000 distinct CDR3 sequences; 36% of them were found once. The ten most abundant clones make up approximately 10% of the sample.

On this clonotype: No antigen is known for it. Base qualities are not recorded, but no much larger clone differs from it by a single base.

The TCR sequence derives from an adult man with Graves' hyperthyroidism. The chain is assembled from TRBV6-6 and TRBJ2-5; the D gene could be TRBD1 or TRBD2, each one agreeing over 5 bases. Sequenced sample: peripheral blood or thyroid tissue (not recorded which). In nucleotide form, the sequence is TGTGCCAGCAGACCCCCCGGGGCAGATCAAGAGACCCAGTACTTC. Translated, it gives CASRPPGADQETQYF.